This entry lists 18 T cell receptor beta chains sequenced from one sample in a study of CD8 T cells in ankylosing spondylitis (dated by TCRdb to the late 2010s). Library preparation used 5' RACE. For sequencing, an Illumina HiSeq 2500 was employed. TCRdb cleaned the public reads at Q25 with fastp, built clones with MiXCR and kept in-frame beta chains. Rows matching on CDR3 protein sequence are summarized as one entry with the most common DNA and genes. The sample table contains more than 400,000 distinct CDR3 sequences; only one count was recorded for roughly 5.2% of them. The ten top clones hold approximately 3.5% of the sample. The full study reports these points: Blood from ankylosing spondylitis patients appeared to be characterized by a TCR beta motif composed of roughly 8 highly homologous amino acid variants.

These TCRs' antigens remain unknown. The sequencing sample was made of blood, either unsorted or a sorted T cell fraction (not recorded which). The receptors derive from a male donor with ankylosing spondylitis.

This clonotype was detected many times. The chain recombines TRBV29-1 with TRBJ2-3; the D call may be TRBD1 or TRBD2 (7 bases each). Looked up from germline, CDR1 is SQVTM and CDR2 is ANQGSEA. The CDR3 contains 13 residues. Trimming removed 7 bases at V and 3 bases at J, with 14 bases between. CDR3 in DNA: TGCAGCGAGATGCAGGGGGGGACAGATACGCAGTATTTT. Translated: CSEMQGGTDTQYF.

This clonotype appeared many times. This rearrangement joins TRBV20-1 to TRBJ2-1; 8 bases are shared with TRBD2. Per the germline V gene, CDR1 is DFQATT and CDR2 is SNEGSKA (reference sequence). V dropped 7 bases and J dropped 5; count of bases not matched to a gene: 4. CDR3 length: 12 residues. The CDR3 protein is CSVDGRDNEQFF. The CDR3, as DNA: TGCAGTGTAGACGGGAGGGACAATGAGCAGTTCTTC.

This clonotype occurred many times. J is TRBJ1-1 and V is TRBV20-1; D is unclear. This CDR3 contains 15 residues. V lost 6 bases and J 1 base, leaving 18 bases between the germline ends. Germline V gene data show CDR1 as DFQATT and CDR2 as SNEGSKA (reference sequence). DNA for the CDR3: TGCAGTGCCTCACTACCCGGGCCGCCGAACACTGAAGCTTTCTTT. Its translation: CSASLPGPPNTEAFF.

This clonotype was seen at least ten times. This chain links TRBV6-2 or TRBV6-3 with TRBJ2-3; 14 nucleotides match TRBD2. Germline values: CDR1 MNHEY, CDR2 SVGEGT. The CDR3 covers 17 residues. J lost 3 bases, V lost 2 bases, and 4 bases had no gene match. The CDR3 here is CASSYRGLAGVTDTQYF. CDR3 coding DNA: TGTGCCAGCAGTTACCGGGGACTAGCGGGAGTAACAGATACGCAGTATTTT.

This clonotype was recorded at least ten times. This chain links TRBV7-2 with TRBJ2-1, with 11 nucleotides matching TRBD2. V lost 5 bases and J lost 3; bases outside the gene matches: 6. The CDR3 has 16 residues. Germline V lookup: CDR1 SGHTA, CDR2 FQGNSA. The CDR3 loop reads CASSNSGGDLYNEQFF. Here the CDR3 DNA reads TGTGCCAGCAGCAATAGCGGGGGGGATCTCTACAATGAGCAGTTCTTC. The whole variable domain, remainder taken from reference TRBV7-2 and TRBJ2-1, is GAGVSQSPSNKVTEKGKDVELRCDPISGHTALYWYRQSLGQGLEFLIYFQGNSAPDKSGLPSDRFSAERTGGSVSTLTIQRTQQEDSAVYLCASSNSGGDLYNEQFFGPGTRLTVL.

Notes on this clonotype: A clone one base away is much larger, so this may be a read error. The CDR3 spells CCARPPRGLAGGLYEQYF. In DNA, the CDR3 is TGCTGTGCTAGACCGCCCCGGGGACTAGCGGGAGGTCTATACGAGCAGTACTTC. The J gene is TRBJ2-7, the V gene TRBV20-1, with 15 bases fitting TRBD2. The CDR3 contains 18 residues. The germline CDR1 and CDR2 sequences are DFQATT and SNEGSKA (reference sequence).

This clonotype was detected ten times or more. The V and J genes are TRBV18 and TRBJ1-6; D ambiguous. Germline CDR1 KGHSH, CDR2 LQKENI. This CDR3 comprises 12 residues. V was cut by 0 bases and J by 14 bases, with 8 bases left in between. CDR3 sequence (DNA): TGTGCCAGCTCACCACCGGGCCGGGCCCTCCACTTT. Translation gives CASSPPGRALHF. Filled out from reference TRBV18 and TRBJ1-6, the complete variable domain reads NAGVMQNPRHLVRRRGQEARLRCSPMKGHSHVYWYRQLPEEGLKFMVYLQKENIIDESGMPKERFSAEFPKEGPSILRIQQVVRGDSAAYFCASSPPGRALHFGNGTRLTVT.

The CDR3 nucleotides read TGTGCCAGCAGTCTCCCCGGGGCGATCCAAGAGACCCAGTACTTC. This gives the protein CASSLPGAIQETQYF. The genes are TRBV28 and TRBJ2-5, with D perhaps matching TRBD1 or TRBD2 (5 bases each). V gave up 5 bases and J gave up 1 base, with 14 bases separating them. CDR1 is MDHEN and CDR2 is SYDVKM in the germline V gene. This CDR3 spans 15 amino acids.

In this sample, this clonotype turned up a few times. The chain uses TRBV7-3 and TRBJ2-6, with D perhaps TRBD2 (5 bases). Per the germline V gene, CDR1 is SGHTA and CDR2 is FQGTGA. The germline V and J ends were trimmed by 5 bases and 0 bases, with 14 bases remaining between them. CDR3 size: 17 residues. Here the CDR3 reads CASSPQARGSGANVLTF. The CDR3 coding sequence is TGTGCCAGCAGCCCCCAGGCCCGGGGCTCTGGGGCCAACGTCCTGACTTTC. The full variable domain, rest sourced from reference TRBV7-3 and TRBJ2-6, is GAGVSQTPSNKVTEKGKYVELRCDPISGHTALYWYRQSLGQGPEFLIYFQGTGAADDSGLPNDRFFAVRPEGSVSTLKIQRTERGDSAVYLCASSPQARGSGANVLTFGAGSRLTVL.

This clonotype was counted at least ten times. The V and J genes are TRBV5-1 and TRBJ2-3; 9 bases agree with TRBD2. In germline, CDR1 is SGHRS, CDR2 YFSETQ. The CDR3 is made up of 14 amino acids. Trimming removed 6 bases from V and 4 bases from J; junction bases left unmatched: 6. The CDR3 nucleotides read TGCGCCAGCACTAGCGCGGGAGGGGCAGATACGCAGTATTTT. This encodes CASTSAGGADTQYF.

This clonotype was seen repeatedly, ten times or more. The rearrangement uses TRBV6-6 and TRBJ2-5; D not resolved. Between the trimmed V and J ends, which lost 1 base and 3 bases, there was a span of 6 bases. The germline V gene encodes CDR1 MNHNY and CDR2 SVGAGI (reference sequence). This CDR3 is 13 amino acids long. The CDR3: CASSYFSEETQYF. The CDR3 coding sequence is TGTGCCAGCAGTTACTTCAGTGAAGAGACCCAGTACTTC.

This clonotype was found many times. The genes are TRBV29-1 and TRBJ1-2; no firm D call. CDR1 and CDR2 from the germline V gene are SQVTM and ANQGSEA. V gave up 4 bases and J gave up 9 bases, with 6 bases separating them. The CDR3 has 9 residues. DNA of the CDR3: TGCAGCGTTGGAGTAAGCTACACCTTC. The encoded protein is CSVGVSYTF.

This clonotype has a count of ten or more. The chain employs TRBV29-1 and TRBJ1-2; D unclear. Germline lookup yields CDR1 SQVTM and CDR2 ANQGSEA. The V end was cut by 4 bases, the J end by 4 bases, with 7 bases between. This CDR3 is 11 amino acids long. The CDR3 DNA reads as TGCAGCGTTGGTCACTTCTATGGCTACACCTTC. Amino acid sequence: CSVGHFYGYTF. The full variable domain, rest sourced from reference TRBV29-1 and TRBJ1-2, is SAVISQKPSRDICQRGTSLTIQCQVDSQVTMMFWYRQQPGQSLTLIATANQGSEATYESGFVIDKFPISRPNLTFSTLTVSNMSPEDSSIYLCSVGHFYGYTFGSGTRLTVV.

The chain has TRBV4-3 and TRBJ2-5, with TRBD1 as a possible D gene (5 bases). The CDR3 extends over 14 amino acids. Germline values: CDR1 LGHNA, CDR2 YSLEER. The V end lost 4 bases, the J end lost 5 bases, and 14 bases lay between the germline ends. The CDR3 protein is CASSLRTLIETQYF. The CDR3 DNA reads as TGCGCCAGCAGCCTTCGGACACTAATCGAGACCCAGTACTTC.

This clonotype has a count of ten or more. This chain connects TRBV6-1 to TRBJ1-3; D remains ambiguous. Trimming left V 6 bases short and J 7 bases short, with 19 bases between. CDR3 length: 15 residues. CDR1 is MNHNS, CDR2 SASEGT, per germline. As DNA, the CDR3 is TGTGCCAGCAGGGCGCCTCGGGGTTATGGTAACACCATATATTTT. This encodes CASRAPRGYGNTIYF.

About this clonotype: It may be a read error: a sequence one base away is much more abundant. The rearrangement uses TRBV7-2 and TRBJ2-7; 9 bases are shared with TRBD1. CDR3 size: 15 residues. CDR1 and CDR2 from the germline V gene are SGHTA and FQGNSA. Trimming took 3 bases from V and 9 from J; bases not matched to a gene: 12. CDR3 region: CASSFSGTGRDGQYF. The CDR3 nucleotides read TGTGCCAGCAGCTTTTCCGGGACAGGGCGGGACGGGCAGTACTTC.

This clonotype was found many times. J is TRBJ2-6 and V is TRBV7-9; D remains ambiguous. Trimming took off 5 bases at V and 0 bases at J, with 8 bases between the two ends. The CDR3 is 15 residues long. From germline, CDR1 is SEHNR and CDR2 FQNEAQ (reference sequence). The CDR3 is CASSPKISGANVLTF. CDR3 bases: TGTGCCAGCAGCCCCAAGATCTCTGGGGCCAACGTCCTGACTTTC. Filled out from reference TRBV7-9 and TRBJ2-6, the complete variable domain reads DTGVSQNPRHKITKRGQNVTFRCDPISEHNRLYWYRQTLGQGPEFLTYFQNEAQLEKSRLLSDRFSAERPKGSFSTLEIQRTEQGDSAMYLCASSPKISGANVLTFGAGSRLTVL.

This clonotype came up many times. CDR3 bases: TGTGCCAGCAGCGTAGGAGCGGGAGGGCCTCATGAGCAGTTCTTC. This encodes CASSVGAGGPHEQFF. The rearrangement joins TRBV9 to TRBJ2-1, with 10 bases aligning to TRBD2. The CDR3 runs 15 residues. V shed 0 bases, J shed 8 bases, and the junction held 5 bases outside the gene matches. The germline CDR1 and CDR2 sequences are SGDLS and YYNGEE. Looking up the rest from reference TRBV9 and TRBJ2-1 gives the full variable domain: DSGVTQTPKHLITATGQRVTLRCSPRSGDLSVYWYQQSLDQGLQFLIQYYNGEERAKGNILERFSAQQFPDLHSELNLSSLELGDSALYFCASSVGAGGPHEQFFGPGTRLTVL.